These 22 T cell receptor beta chains were all obtained from the same sample, sequenced in a study of blood T cell repertoires in COVID-19. Assay: immunoSEQ multiplex PCR; the TCRdb copy retains only in-frame clones and omits some. Among about 120,000 clones listed, roughly 85% were seen once. Sequenced: peripheral blood. The origin of the receptors is a man in his forties with acute or convalescent COVID-19.

The chain combines TRBV6-5 with TRBJ1-2; D not resolved. Trimming shortened V by 6 bases and J by 6 bases, and 20 bases separated the two germline ends. The CDR3 spans 15 residues. Germline lookup yields CDR1 MNHEY and CDR2 SVGAGI. The CDR3 loop is CASRPTKPSGDGYTF. As DNA, the CDR3 is TGTGCCAGCAGACCTACCAAGCCAAGCGGGGATGGCTACACCTTC.

The chain couples TRBV12-3 or TRBV12-4 to TRBJ1-2, with D possibly being TRBD1 (6 bases). Deletions cut 10 bases from V and 8 bases from J, with 20 bases between. The CDR3 consists of 13 residues. Here the CDR3 DNA reads TGTGCCACCTTTGGGGGGGCGGTTTGGGGCTACACCTTC. Translation: CATFGGAVWGYTF.

Only a few counts were recorded for this clone. The gene calls are TRBV2 and TRBJ2-7; 7 bases map to TRBD1. The CDR3 length is 14 residues. With 5 bases clipped from V and 0 bases from J, the junction kept 4 bases outside the gene matches. Per germline, CDR1 SNHLY and CDR2 FYNNEI. The CDR3 DNA follows: TGTGCCAGCAGTCCGGACAGGAACTCCTACGAGCAGTACTTC. Its protein product is CASSPDRNSYEQYF.

The rearrangement joins TRBV4-3 to TRBJ1-5, with D perhaps TRBD1 (6 bases). V lost 0 bases and J lost 4, with 13 bases in between. Looked up from germline, CDR1 is LGHNA and CDR2 is YSLEER. The CDR3 spans 16 residues. The CDR3 protein is CASSQDTGRGNQPQHF. DNA of the CDR3: TGCGCCAGCAGCCAAGATACTGGCAGGGGTAATCAGCCCCAGCATTTT.

The chain carries TRBV15 and TRBJ1-5; weak D call: TRBD1 (6 bases). From germline, CDR1 is LNHNV and CDR2 YYDKDF (reference sequence). This CDR3 is built from 16 residues. Trimming pared 3 bases from V and 3 bases from J, leaving 15 bases between. The CDR3 sequence is CATSRLQGNLNQPQHF. CDR3 sequence (DNA): TGTGCCACCAGCAGGCTACAGGGTAACCTCAATCAGCCCCAGCATTTT.

The chain uses TRBV19 and TRBJ1-2; TRBD1 matches at 8 bases. Germline-derived CDR1 and CDR2 are LNHDA and SQIVND (reference sequence). V was clipped by 3 bases and J by 2 bases; unmatched bases: 8. The CDR3 contains 16 residues. The CDR3 loop is CASSMDRAYLNYGYTF. CDR3 coding DNA: TGTGCCAGTAGTATGGACAGGGCTTATCTAAACTATGGCTACACCTTC.

The chain carries TRBV15 and TRBJ1-4, with 7 bases aligning to TRBD1. Trimming removed 3 bases from V and 3 bases from J; junction bases left unmatched: 4. Germline assignment: CDR1 LNHNV and CDR2 YYDKDF (reference sequence). This CDR3 region has 15 residues. CDR3 loop: CATSSSRGSNEKLFF. DNA of the CDR3: TGTGCCACCAGCAGCTCCAGGGGGTCTAATGAAAAACTGTTTTTT. The variable domain in full, completed from reference TRBV15 and TRBJ1-4, reads DAMVIQNPRYQVTQFGKPVTLSCSQTLNHNVMYWYQQKSSQAPKLLFHYYDKDFNNEADTPDNFQSRRPNTSFCFLDIRSPGLGDTAMYLCATSSSRGSNEKLFFGSGTQLSVL.

The chain uses TRBV4-2 and TRBJ1-5; D is possibly TRBD1 (5 bases). The CDR3 is 15 residues long. The germline CDR1 and CDR2 sequences are LGHNA and YNFKEQ. Deletions cut 2 bases from V and 2 bases from J, with 10 bases between. CDR3 sequence reads: CASSQQPTGNQPQHF. In DNA, the CDR3 is TGTGCCAGCAGCCAACAACCGACAGGCAATCAGCCCCAGCATTTT.

V and J are TRBV12-2 and TRBJ1-2. TRBV12-2 is a pseudogene segment. The CDR3 contains 16 residues. CDR3 nucleotide sequence: TGTGCAAGTCGCTTAGCTCGGGCACAGACTAACTGTGGCTACACCTTC. Its translation is CASRLARAQTNCGYTF.

This chain connects TRBV27 to TRBJ2-1; D gene uncertain. This CDR3 has 13 residues. The ends were cut back, 4 bases at V and 2 bases at J, with 6 bases in the middle. Germline-derived CDR1 and CDR2 are MNHEY and SMNVEV (reference sequence). This chain's CDR3 is CASSSGTYNEQFF. Here the CDR3 DNA reads TGTGCCAGCAGTTCAGGAACCTACAATGAGCAGTTCTTC.

This clone has just one count. The rearrangement joins TRBV11-1 to TRBJ1-6; D gene unclear. Trimming cost V 1 base and J 13 bases, with 11 bases left between them. Germline V gene sequence: CDR1 SGHAT, CDR2 FQDESV (reference sequence). The CDR3 spans 13 residues. CDR3 region: CASSLGGGTPLHF. The CDR3 DNA sequence: TGTGCCAGCAGCTTAGGAGGCGGAACTCCCCTCCACTTT. The whole variable domain, remainder taken from reference TRBV11-1 and TRBJ1-6, is EAEVAQSPRYKITEKSQAVAFWCDPISGHATLYWYRQILGQGPELLVQFQDESVVDDSQLPKDRFSAERLKGVDSTLKIQPAELGDSAMYLCASSLGGGTPLHFGNGTRLTVT.

The V gene is TRBV5-1, the J gene TRBJ1-4, with 9 bases aligning to TRBD1. The trim removed 4 bases at V and 7 bases at J, leaving 8 bases unmatched. CDR3 length: 15 amino acids. CDR1 is SGHRS, CDR2 YFSETQ, per germline. The CDR3 spells CASSETGGAGEKLFF. For the CDR3, the DNA is TGCGCCAGCAGCGAAACAGGGGGCGCGGGTGAAAAACTGTTTTTT.

This chain joins TRBV4-3 and TRBJ1-4; TRBD1 agrees at 9 bases. CDR3 size: 13 residues. J was trimmed by 12 bases and V by 1 base; bases with no gene match: 3. CDR1 is LGHNA and CDR2 is YSLEER in the germline V gene. The CDR3 is CASSQARQGELFF. The CDR3 region has the DNA TGCGCCAGCAGCCAAGCCCGACAGGGGGAACTGTTTTTT.

The chain couples TRBV2 to TRBJ1-6; D is ambiguous. With 2 bases removed from V and 5 bases from J, the gap between germline ends came to 7 bases. The CDR3 totals 14 residues. Germline CDR1 is SNHLY and CDR2 is FYNNEI. DNA of the CDR3: TGTGCCAGCAGTGAAACAGAACATAATTCACCCCTCCACTTT. Protein product: CASSETEHNSPLHF.

This clone turned up a few times. The chain links TRBV19 to TRBJ1-6; the match to TRBD1 covers 9 bases. V shed 6 bases and J 9 bases; nucleotides not matched to a gene: 6. Germline V gene data show CDR1 as LNHDA and CDR2 as SQIVND (reference sequence). The CDR3 covers 14 residues. CDR3 in DNA: TGTGCCAGTAGGGGGGACAGGGATGGTTCACCCCTCCACTTT. The encoded protein is CASRGDRDGSPLHF.

This chain links TRBV7-9 with TRBJ2-7; 10 bases agree with TRBD1. The CDR3 runs to 16 residues. Trimming took 3 bases from V and 0 from J; bases not matched to a gene: 5. The germline V gene encodes CDR1 SEHNR and CDR2 FQNEAQ (reference sequence). CDR3 in amino acids: CASSLHRDRGSYEQYF. In nucleotides, the CDR3 is TGTGCCAGCAGCTTGCACCGGGACAGGGGCTCCTACGAGCAGTACTTC.

The V gene is TRBV5-4, the J gene TRBJ2-1; weak D call: TRBD2 (6 bases). In germline, CDR1 is SGHNT, CDR2 YYREEE (reference sequence). There are 15 residues in the CDR3. The V end was cut by 5 bases, the J end by 5 bases, with 17 bases between. The CDR3 spells CASSSGSGLNNEQFF. The DNA of the CDR3 is TGTGCCAGCAGTTCTGGAAGCGGGTTGAACAATGAGCAGTTCTTC. The complete variable domain, with remaining parts taken from reference TRBV5-4 and TRBJ2-1, reads ETGVTQSPTHLIKTRGQQVTLRCSSQSGHNTVSWYQQALGQGPQFIFQYYREEENGRGNFPPRFSGLQFPNYSSELNVNALELDDSALYLCASSSGSGLNNEQFFGPGTRLTVL.

V and J are TRBV7-2 and TRBJ2-7; D gene unclear. V gave up 1 base and J gave up 0 bases, with 7 bases separating them. The CDR3 covers 14 residues. The V gene's germline CDR1 is SGHTA and CDR2 FQGNSA. CDR3 nucleotides: TGTGCCAGCAGCTTAGGACTTGTCTCCTACGAGCAGTACTTC. Encoded protein: CASSLGLVSYEQYF.

For this clone: The sample holds other DNA sequences that translate to the same CDR3. This rearrangement joins TRBV11-3 to TRBJ2-3; D not certain. From germline, CDR1 is SGHNT and CDR2 YENEEA. The CDR3 runs to 13 residues. The V end was cut by 2 bases, the J end by 4 bases, with 7 bases between. The CDR3: CASSLKTSDTQYF. CDR3 coding DNA: TGTGCCAGCAGCTTAAAGACATCAGATACGCAGTATTTT.

In nucleotides, the CDR3 is TGTGCCAGCAGCAGGGAGGCTGGTCAGCCCCAGCATTTT. Protein product: CASSREAGQPQHF. The chain is built from TRBV2 and TRBJ1-5; D possibly corresponds to TRBD1 (5 bases). The V and J ends lost 6 bases and 6 bases respectively, with 12 bases between them. The V gene's germline CDR1 is SNHLY and CDR2 FYNNEI. CDR3 length: 13 residues.

The rearrangement links TRBV19 to TRBJ2-7, with TRBD2 as a possible D gene (5 bases). This CDR3 is built from 13 residues. Trimming stripped 5 bases from V and 5 bases from J, with 13 bases between. CDR1 is LNHDA, CDR2 SQIVND, per germline (reference sequence). The CDR3 here is CASSLTRAHEQYF. As DNA, the CDR3 is TGTGCCAGTAGTCTTACTAGAGCCCACGAGCAGTACTTC.

There are a few counts of this clone. The V call is TRBV6-4, the J call TRBJ2-3; TRBD2 aligns across 13 bases. CDR3 size: 17 residues. J gave up 4 bases and V 3 bases, and 7 bases lay outside the gene matches. Germline-derived CDR1 and CDR2 are MRHNA and SNTAGT. The CDR3 DNA follows: TGTGCCAGCAGTGATCGCCCCGGGACTAGCGGGGCAGATACGCAGTATTTT. Protein sequence: CASSDRPGTSGADTQYF.